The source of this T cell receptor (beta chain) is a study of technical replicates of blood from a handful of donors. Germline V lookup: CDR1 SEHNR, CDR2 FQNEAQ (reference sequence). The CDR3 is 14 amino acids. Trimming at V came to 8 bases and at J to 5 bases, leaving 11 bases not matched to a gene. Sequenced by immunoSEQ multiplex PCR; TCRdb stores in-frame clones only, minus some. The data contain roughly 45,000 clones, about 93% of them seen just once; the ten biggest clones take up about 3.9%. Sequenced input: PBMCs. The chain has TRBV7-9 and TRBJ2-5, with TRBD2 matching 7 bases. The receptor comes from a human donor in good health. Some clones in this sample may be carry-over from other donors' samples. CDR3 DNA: TGTGCCAGCGCCCCCGGCGGGGGTAGGGAGACCCAGTACTTC. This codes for CASAPGGGRETQYF.